Below, one T cell receptor (beta chain) is given with its context. Its antigen is unknown. The sample originates from a study of cytomegalovirus exposure and HLA in healthy donors. General study findings and limits: In the analysis, some V segments, TRBV6-2 and TRBV6-3 included, were excluded as indistinguishable. Later analysis showed most CMV-associated TCR beta chains appearing HLA-restricted. For most TCR beta V segments, an earlier analysis put the productive rate at about 87% or about 30% of the time.

Germline V gene lookup returns CDR1 MNHEY and CDR2 SMNVEV (reference sequence). The CDR3 is made up of 16 amino acids. The ends lost 4 bases at V and 0 bases at J; junction bases unmatched: 6. PCR employed 60 Vbeta and 13 Jbeta primers. Per the study methods: Approximately 11 million shared chains were among approximately 80 million unique TCR beta chains counted in a later analysis. TCRdb's copy holds only in-frame clones and misses some; the assay was immunoSEQ multiplex PCR. The V and J calls and clone size come from that table; D and trimming were worked out from the DNA. The table lists around 170,000 clones, approximately 84% of them singletons.

The J gene is TRBJ1-3, the V gene TRBV27; TRBD1 matches 7 bases. The sample was PBMCs. The receptor was derived from a woman in her fifties or sixties in good health and CMV-seropositive. The chain's CDR3 is CASSSRTGYSGNTIYF. The DNA for the CDR3 is TGTGCCAGCAGTTCCCGGACAGGCTACTCTGGAAACACCATATATTTT.